This TCR beta chain came from a study of T cell responses to AZD1222 COVID-19 vaccine. Findings and limits, study-wide: Per reports, nearly half of all spike-specific TCRs target regions that are unmutated in variants. Possibly, clonal diversity was underestimated; donors were largely white British and included more females. Spike-specific TCR repertoires showed rising breadth and depth after two AZD1222 doses.

Regarding this clone: The antigen remains unidentified.

Germline V gene data show CDR1 as SGHTA and CDR2 as FQGTGA. This CDR3 is 13 amino acids long. V was pared by 6 bases and J by 1 base, with 8 bases between. Produced via immunoSEQ multiplex PCR; TCRdb's table is partial and in-frame only. The data hold around 170,000 clones, with 92% observed a single time. The sample consisted of peripheral blood, taken 28 days after the second AZD1222 dose. The TCR comes from an adult who received the AZD1222 COVID-19 vaccine. The chain has TRBV7-3 and TRBJ2-3; D is unresolved. The CDR3 DNA reads as TGTGCCAGCAGTCCATCGCGCACAGATACGCAGTATTTT. It encodes CASSPSRTDTQYF. Complete variable domain (other parts from reference TRBV7-3 and TRBJ2-3): GAGVSQTPSNKVTEKGKYVELRCDPISGHTALYWYRQSLGQGPEFLIYFQGTGAADDSGLPNDRFFAVRPEGSVSTLKIQRTERGDSAVYLCASSPSRTDTQYFGPGTRLTVL.